The clone carrying this T cell receptor (beta chain) was seen only a few times. Antigen: not known. TCRdb redid the calling of the 5' RACE reads with MiXCR, one entry per CDR3 protein. This repertoire shows 70,000 to 100,000 distinct CDR3 sequences, roughly 15% found once; its top ten account for under 45%. The data stem from a study of T-cell memory formation after mild COVID-19. Germline V CDR1 and CDR2: MNHEY, SVGAGI. Trimming pared 2 bases from V and 7 bases from J, leaving 15 bases between. There are 16 residues in the CDR3. Study-level points and caveats: The finding that pre-infection memory included some responding clones suggested that cross-reactive memory joined. Later expanders leaned toward CD4+, whereas clones contracting from day 15 to 85 were balanced CD4/CD8.

V and J are TRBV6-5 and TRBJ1-6; a possible D gene is TRBD1 (5 bases). This clonotype originated in a man between 18 and 29 years old who had mild COVID-19 (a few samples of this study predate the infection). Cell type and time point are not known. The sequenced sample was PBMCs or a T cell subset sorted from them (not recorded which). Written as DNA, the CDR3 is TGTGCCAGCAGTTACAGTCAGGGAACGGGAAATTCACCCCTCCACTTT. Its protein product is CASSYSQGTGNSPLHF.